This TCR beta chain was obtained from a study of blood T cell repertoires in COVID-19. For the study at large: The origin of the acute and convalescent COVID-19 samples was the United States, Italy and Spain. Nucleic acid was either cDNA or gDNA, and it came from T cells, B-cell-depleted T cells, or PBMCs.

After removal of 6 bases from V and 3 bases from J, the junction contained 4 bases not matched to a gene. This CDR3 region has 14 residues. Germline V gene data show CDR1 as MDHEN and CDR2 as SYDVKM. This clone was counted once. As handled by the study authors: For nucleated cells, counts were estimated from reference gene primer amplification. Measured with immunoSEQ multiplex PCR; TCRdb has only the in-frame clones, and not every one. The DNA was the basis for D and trimming; V, J and clone size are from that table. Among more than 50,000 clones, roughly 71% were seen once, and the ten largest hold over 25%.

The sequencing sample was made of peripheral blood. The TCR comes from a woman of 80 years or more with acute or convalescent COVID-19. The rearrangement joins TRBV28 to TRBJ1-4; 7 bases map to TRBD1. Written as DNA, the CDR3 is TGTGCCAGCAGATCGACAGGGCCTAATGAAAAACTGTTTTTT. Amino acid sequence: CASRSTGPNEKLFF.